The 4 T cell receptor beta chains listed next were all sequenced from one sample in a study of blood T cell repertoires in COVID-19. The assay was immunoSEQ multiplex PCR, and TCRdb's table has in-frame clones only and misses some. The data show roughly 100,000 clones, approximately 81% seen once. The sequencing input was peripheral blood. The receptor set was obtained from a man older than 75 with acute or convalescent COVID-19.

The genes are TRBV11-3 and TRBJ2-2; 9 bases agree with TRBD1. V was pared by 5 bases and J by 2 bases, with 6 bases of the junction left unmatched. Germline lookup yields CDR1 SGHNT and CDR2 YENEEA. CDR3 length: 16 amino acids. The DNA of the CDR3 is TGTGCCAGCAGCCATGGGACAGGGCAAAACACCGGGGAGCTGTTTTTT. The encoded protein is CASSHGTGQNTGELFF.

This clone has only one observation. The chain is built from TRBV13 and TRBJ1-2; 8 bases match TRBD1. Germline lookup yields CDR1 PRHDT and CDR2 FYEKMQ (reference sequence). This CDR3 has 15 amino acids. The V and J ends lost 4 bases and 2 bases, in that order; junction bases with no gene match: 6. The CDR3 coding sequence is TGTGCCAGCAGCTCTCCGAGACAGGGGAACTATGGCTACACCTTC. Its protein product is CASSSPRQGNYGYTF.

The rearrangement joins TRBV11-2 to TRBJ1-1, with TRBD1 matching 7 bases. The V gene end was trimmed by 5 bases and the J gene end by 6 bases; junction bases not matched to a gene: 6. Germline loops: CDR1 SGHAT, CDR2 FQNNGV. CDR3 length: 13 residues. As DNA, the CDR3 is TGTGCCAGCAGCCCCAACAGGGGTCCTGAAGCTTTCTTT. Translation gives CASSPNRGPEAFF. Looking up the rest from reference TRBV11-2 and TRBJ1-1 gives the full variable domain: EAGVAQSPRYKIIEKRQSVAFWCNPISGHATLYWYQQILGQGPKLLIQFQNNGVVDDSQLPKDRFSAERLKGVDSTLKIQPAKLEDSAVYLCASSPNRGPEAFFGQGTRLTVV.

As DNA, the CDR3 is TGTGCCAGCAGTTGGGCAGGGGAGGGCGGGGAGCTGTTTTTT. It is translated as CASSWAGEGGELFF. V is TRBV27 and J is TRBJ2-2; D might be TRBD2 (7 bases). In germline, CDR1 is MNHEY, CDR2 SMNVEV (reference sequence). The CDR3 totals 14 residues. The germline V and J ends were trimmed by 4 bases and 7 bases, with 13 bases remaining between them.